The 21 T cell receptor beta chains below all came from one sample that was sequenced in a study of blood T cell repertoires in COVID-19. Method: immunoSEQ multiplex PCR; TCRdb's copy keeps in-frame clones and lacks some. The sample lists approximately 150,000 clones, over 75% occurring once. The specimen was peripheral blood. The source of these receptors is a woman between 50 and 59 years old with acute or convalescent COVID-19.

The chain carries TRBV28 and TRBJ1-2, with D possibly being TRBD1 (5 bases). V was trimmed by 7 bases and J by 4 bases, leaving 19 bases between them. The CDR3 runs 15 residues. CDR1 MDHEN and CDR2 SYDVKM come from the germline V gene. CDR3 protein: CASTLRGVLSYGYTF. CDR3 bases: TGTGCCAGCACCTTACGGGGGGTTCTAAGCTATGGCTACACCTTC.

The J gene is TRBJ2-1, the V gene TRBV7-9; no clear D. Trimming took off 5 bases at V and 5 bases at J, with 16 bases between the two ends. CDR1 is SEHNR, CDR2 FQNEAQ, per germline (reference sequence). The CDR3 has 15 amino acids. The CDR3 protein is CASSIMSSLHNEQFF. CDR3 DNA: TGTGCCAGCAGCATAATGAGCTCGCTCCACAATGAGCAGTTCTTC.

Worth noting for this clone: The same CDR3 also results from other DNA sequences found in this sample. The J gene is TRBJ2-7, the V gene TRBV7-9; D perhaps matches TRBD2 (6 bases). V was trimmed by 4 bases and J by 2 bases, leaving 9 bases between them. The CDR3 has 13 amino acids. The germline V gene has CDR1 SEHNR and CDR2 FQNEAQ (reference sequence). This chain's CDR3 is CASSSGDTYEQYF. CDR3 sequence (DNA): TGTGCCAGCAGCTCGGGGGATACCTACGAGCAGTACTTC.

DNA of the CDR3: TGTGCCAGCAGTGACAGGGATAGGTACGAGCAGTACTTC. Its protein product is CASSDRDRYEQYF. The chain uses TRBV6-1 and TRBJ2-7, with a possible D match to TRBD1 (5 bases). Trimming took 3 bases from V and 4 from J, leaving 10 bases between them. Germline CDR1 MNHNS, CDR2 SASEGT. This CDR3 contains 13 residues.

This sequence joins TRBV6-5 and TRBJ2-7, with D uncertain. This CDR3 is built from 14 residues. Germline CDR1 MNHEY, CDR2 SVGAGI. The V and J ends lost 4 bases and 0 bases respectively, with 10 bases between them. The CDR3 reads CASSSEVYSYEQYF. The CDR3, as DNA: TGTGCCAGCAGTTCAGAAGTGTACTCCTACGAGCAGTACTTC.

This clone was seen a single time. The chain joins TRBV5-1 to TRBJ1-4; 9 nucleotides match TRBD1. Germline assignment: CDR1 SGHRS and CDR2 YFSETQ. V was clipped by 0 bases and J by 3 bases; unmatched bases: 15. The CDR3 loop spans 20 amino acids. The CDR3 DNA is TGCGCCAGCAGCTTGGGACGGGGACAGGGCCAATCGGTAGCTAATGAAAAACTGTTTTTT. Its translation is CASSLGRGQGQSVANEKLFF.

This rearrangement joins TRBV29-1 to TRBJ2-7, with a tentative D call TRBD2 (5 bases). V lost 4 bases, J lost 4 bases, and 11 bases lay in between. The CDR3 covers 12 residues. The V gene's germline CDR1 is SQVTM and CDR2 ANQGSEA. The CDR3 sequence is CSVGGLGYEQYF. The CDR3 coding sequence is TGCAGCGTTGGAGGGCTGGGGTACGAGCAGTACTTC.

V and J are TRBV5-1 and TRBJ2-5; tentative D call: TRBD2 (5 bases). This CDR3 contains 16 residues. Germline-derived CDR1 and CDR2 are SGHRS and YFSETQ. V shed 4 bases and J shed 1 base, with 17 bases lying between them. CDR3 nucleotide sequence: TGCGCCAGCAGCCCAGTCACCAGCGGCGCCCAAGAGACCCAGTACTTC. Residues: CASSPVTSGAQETQYF.

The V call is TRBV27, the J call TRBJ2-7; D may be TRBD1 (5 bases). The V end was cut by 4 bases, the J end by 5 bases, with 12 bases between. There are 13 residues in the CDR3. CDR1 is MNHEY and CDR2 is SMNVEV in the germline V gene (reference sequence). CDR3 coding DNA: TGTGCCAGCAGTTCTTTCTTCAGGGACGAGCAGTACTTC. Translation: CASSSFFRDEQYF.

The CDR3 is CASTRGDATPQHF. CDR3 bases: TGTGCCAGTACCAGGGGGGACGCAACGCCCCAGCATTTT. The gene calls are TRBV19 and TRBJ1-5; 7 bases map to TRBD1. The CDR3 runs 13 residues. The germline CDR1 and CDR2 sequences are LNHDA and SQIVND (reference sequence). After removal of 7 bases from V and 9 bases from J, the junction contained 9 bases not matched to a gene.

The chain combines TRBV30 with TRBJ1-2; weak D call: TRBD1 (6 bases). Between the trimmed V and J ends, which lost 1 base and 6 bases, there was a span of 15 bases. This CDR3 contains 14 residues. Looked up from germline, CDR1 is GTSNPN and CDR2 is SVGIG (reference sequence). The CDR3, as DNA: TGTGCCTGGAGTGACCCCGGACAGATTAATGGCTACACCTTC. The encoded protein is CAWSDPGQINGYTF.

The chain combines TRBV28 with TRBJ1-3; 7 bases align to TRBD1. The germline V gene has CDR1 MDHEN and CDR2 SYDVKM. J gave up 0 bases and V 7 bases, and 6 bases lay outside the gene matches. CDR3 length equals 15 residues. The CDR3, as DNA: TGTGCCAGCAATAGGGGGCAAACCTCTGGAAACACCATATATTTT. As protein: CASNRGQTSGNTIYF.

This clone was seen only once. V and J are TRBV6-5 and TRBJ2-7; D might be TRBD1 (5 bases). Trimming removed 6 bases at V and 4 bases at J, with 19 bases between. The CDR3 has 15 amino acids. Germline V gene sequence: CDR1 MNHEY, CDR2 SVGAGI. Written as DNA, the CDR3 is TGTGCCAGCAGCCACAGACAGACCACGCCTTACGAGCAGTACTTC. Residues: CASSHRQTTPYEQYF.

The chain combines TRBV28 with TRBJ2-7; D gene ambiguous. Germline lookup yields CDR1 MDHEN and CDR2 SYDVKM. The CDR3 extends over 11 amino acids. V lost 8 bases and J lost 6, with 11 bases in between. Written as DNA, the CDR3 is TGTGCCAGCTCTCAACCGCGCGAGCAGTACTTC. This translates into CASSQPREQYF.

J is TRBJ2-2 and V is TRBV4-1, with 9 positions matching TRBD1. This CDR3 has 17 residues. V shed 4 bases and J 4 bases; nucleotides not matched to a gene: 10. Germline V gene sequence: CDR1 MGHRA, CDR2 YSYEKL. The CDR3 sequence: CASSRSTGGAGTGELFF. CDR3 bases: TGCGCCAGCAGCCGAAGCACAGGGGGCGCTGGCACCGGGGAGCTGTTTTTT.

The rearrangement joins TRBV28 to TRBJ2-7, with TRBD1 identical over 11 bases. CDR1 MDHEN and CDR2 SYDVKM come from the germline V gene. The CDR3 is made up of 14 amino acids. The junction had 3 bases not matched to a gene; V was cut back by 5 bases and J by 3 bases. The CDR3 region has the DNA TGTGCCAGCAGTCAGGACAGGGGGCTCTACGAGCAGTACTTC. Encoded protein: CASSQDRGLYEQYF.

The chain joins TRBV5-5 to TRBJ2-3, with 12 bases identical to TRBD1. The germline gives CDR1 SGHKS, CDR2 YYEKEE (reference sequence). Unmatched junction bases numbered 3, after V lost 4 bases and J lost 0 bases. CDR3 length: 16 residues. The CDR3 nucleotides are TGTGCCAGCAGCCGGGGACAGGGGGCGAGCACAGATACGCAGTATTTT. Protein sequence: CASSRGQGASTDTQYF.

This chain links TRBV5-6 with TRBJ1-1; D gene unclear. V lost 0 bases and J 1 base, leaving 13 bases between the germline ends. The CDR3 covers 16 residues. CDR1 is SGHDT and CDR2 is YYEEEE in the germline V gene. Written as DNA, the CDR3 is TGTGCCAGCAGCTTGGTACCATCACGGGGGAACACTGAAGCTTTCTTT. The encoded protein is CASSLVPSRGNTEAFF.

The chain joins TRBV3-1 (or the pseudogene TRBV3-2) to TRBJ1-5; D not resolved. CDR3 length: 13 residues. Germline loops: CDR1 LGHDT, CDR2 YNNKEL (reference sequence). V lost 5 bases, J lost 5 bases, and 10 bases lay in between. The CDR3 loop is CASSSNRDQPQHF. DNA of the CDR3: TGTGCCAGCAGCTCTAATCGGGATCAGCCCCAGCATTTT.

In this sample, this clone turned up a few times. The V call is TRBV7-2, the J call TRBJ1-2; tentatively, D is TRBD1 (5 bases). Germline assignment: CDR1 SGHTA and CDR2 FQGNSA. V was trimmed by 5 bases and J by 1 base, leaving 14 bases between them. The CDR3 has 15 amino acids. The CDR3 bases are TGTGCCAGCAGCCCCAGCCGGACACTTAACTATGGCTACACCTTC. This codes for CASSPSRTLNYGYTF. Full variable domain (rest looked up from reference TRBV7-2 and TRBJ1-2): GAGVSQSPSNKVTEKGKDVELRCDPISGHTALYWYRQSLGQGLEFLIYFQGNSAPDKSGLPSDRFSAERTGGSVSTLTIQRTQQEDSAVYLCASSPSRTLNYGYTFGSGTRLTVV.

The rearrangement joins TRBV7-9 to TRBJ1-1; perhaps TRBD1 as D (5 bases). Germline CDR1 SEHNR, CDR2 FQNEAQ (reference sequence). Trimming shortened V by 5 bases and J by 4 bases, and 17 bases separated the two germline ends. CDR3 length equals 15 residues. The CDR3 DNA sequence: TGTGCCAGCAGCCCCAGGGCAGGGTTCAGCACTGAAGCTTTCTTT. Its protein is CASSPRAGFSTEAFF. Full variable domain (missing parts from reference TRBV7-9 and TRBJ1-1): DTGVSQNPRHKITKRGQNVTFRCDPISEHNRLYWYRQTLGQGPEFLTYFQNEAQLEKSRLLSDRFSAERPKGSFSTLEIQRTEQGDSAMYLCASSPRAGFSTEAFFGQGTRLTVV.